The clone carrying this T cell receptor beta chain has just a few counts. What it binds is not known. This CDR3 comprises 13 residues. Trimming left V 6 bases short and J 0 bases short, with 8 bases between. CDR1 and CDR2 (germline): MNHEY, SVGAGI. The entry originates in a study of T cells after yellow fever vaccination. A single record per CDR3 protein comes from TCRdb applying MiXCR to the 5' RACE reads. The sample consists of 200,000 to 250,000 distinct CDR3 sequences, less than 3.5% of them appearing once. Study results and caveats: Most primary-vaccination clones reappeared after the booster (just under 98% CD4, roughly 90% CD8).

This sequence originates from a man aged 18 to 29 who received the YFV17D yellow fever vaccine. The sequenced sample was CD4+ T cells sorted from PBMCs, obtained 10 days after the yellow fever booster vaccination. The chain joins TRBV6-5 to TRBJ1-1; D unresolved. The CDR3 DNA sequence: TGTGCCAGCAGAACTACCATGAACACTGAAGCTTTCTTT. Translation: CASRTTMNTEAFF.